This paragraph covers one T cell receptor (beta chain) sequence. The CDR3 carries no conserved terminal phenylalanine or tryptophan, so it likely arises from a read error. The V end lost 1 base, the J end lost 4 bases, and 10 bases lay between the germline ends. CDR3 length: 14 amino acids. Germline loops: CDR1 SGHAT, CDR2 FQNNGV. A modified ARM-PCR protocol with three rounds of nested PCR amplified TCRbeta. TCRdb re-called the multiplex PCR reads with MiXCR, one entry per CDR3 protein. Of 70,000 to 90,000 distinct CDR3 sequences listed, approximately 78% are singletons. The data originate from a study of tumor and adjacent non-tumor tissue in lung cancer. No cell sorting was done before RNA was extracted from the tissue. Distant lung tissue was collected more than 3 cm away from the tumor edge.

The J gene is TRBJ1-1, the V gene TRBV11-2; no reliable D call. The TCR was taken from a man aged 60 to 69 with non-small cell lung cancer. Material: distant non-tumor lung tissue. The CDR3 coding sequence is TGTGCCAGCAGCTTAGTCGTGTTGGGCACTGAAGCTTTCTTA. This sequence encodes CASSLVVLGTEAFL.